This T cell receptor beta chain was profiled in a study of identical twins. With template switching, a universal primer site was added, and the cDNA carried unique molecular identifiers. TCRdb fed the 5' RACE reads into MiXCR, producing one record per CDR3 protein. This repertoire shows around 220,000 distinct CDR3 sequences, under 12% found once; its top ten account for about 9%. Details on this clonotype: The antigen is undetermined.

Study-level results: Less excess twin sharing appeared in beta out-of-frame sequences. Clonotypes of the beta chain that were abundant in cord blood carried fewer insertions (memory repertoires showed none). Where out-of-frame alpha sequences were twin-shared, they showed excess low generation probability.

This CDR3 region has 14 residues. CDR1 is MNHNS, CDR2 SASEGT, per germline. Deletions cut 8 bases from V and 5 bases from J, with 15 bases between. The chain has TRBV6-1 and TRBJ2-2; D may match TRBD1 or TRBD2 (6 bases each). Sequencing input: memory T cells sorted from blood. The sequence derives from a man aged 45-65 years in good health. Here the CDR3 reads CASRRGTITGELFF. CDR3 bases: TGTGCCAGCCGACGCGGGACAATTACCGGGGAGCTGTTTTTT.